The clone carrying this T cell receptor beta chain was counted many times. The antigen is not known. These data originate in a study of regulatory T cells in long-lasting Graves disease. The overall study: Treatment with antithyroid drugs for over 5 years, together with positive TSH receptor antibodies, meant persistent Graves' disease.

Findings of the study overall: Under persistent disease, TRBV28, TRBJ1-2 and TRBJ2-5 were used preferentially. The persistent group shared 2,741 public clonotypes, more than the approximately 970 shared by new patients.

Construction of TCR beta libraries relied on iRepertoire HTBI primers and on Arm-PCR targeting CDR3 regions. Per the authors' pipeline: Identified segments across samples numbered approximately 60 TRBV and roughly 15 TRBJ. Each CDR3 protein is one row after TCRdb ran MiXCR on the multiplex PCR reads. The V and J calls come from TCRdb's annotation, not from the publication. Among 400,000 to 500,000 distinct CDR3 sequences listed, approximately 23% were seen once. Indicated time point: persistent/refractory GD, antithyroid drugs over 5 years with positive TRAb. Researchers made the TCR library from RNA that was extracted from PBMCs. This CDR3 comprises 11 residues. V shed 5 bases and J shed 0 bases, with 1 base lying between them. CDR1 SGHTA and CDR2 FQGNSA come from the germline V gene.

This clonotype was obtained from a female donor with Graves disease. The source material was peripheral blood mononuclear cells (PBMCs), sampled when the disease was refractory, from a patient treated with antithyroid drugs. V and J are TRBV7-2 and TRBJ2-5, with unresolved D. In DNA, the CDR3 is TGTGCCAGCAGCCACCAAGAGACCCAGTACTTC. This codes for CASSHQETQYF.